This T cell receptor (beta chain) derives from a study of blood T cell dynamics during melanoma immunotherapy. Study-level findings and limits: Unlike progressors, later disease-control patients had W3 repertoires gaining clonality or diversity. It remained unknown if the driving T cell clones were melanoma-specific.

The CDR3 has 16 amino acids. V was clipped by 0 bases and J by 5 bases, with 16 bases between them. Germline CDR1 reads MNHEY; CDR2 reads SVGAGI. Time point indicated: week 3, after first cycle of checkpoint inhibitor. Samples come from before therapy and from week 3 after the first blockade cycle. Apart from a couple of fast progressors, RECIST 1.1 response was judged 12 weeks post-infusion. Concerning this clone itself: Antigen: not known.

Using immunoSEQ multiplex PCR, the repertoire was profiled, and TCRdb retains in-frame clones only, with some absent. The repertoire holds approximately 13,000 clones, with 86% as singletons. Sequencing was performed on blood, taken from a patient treated with checkpoint blockade. The receptor was isolated from a human donor with melanoma. V and J are TRBV6-5 and TRBJ2-5, with D possibly called TRBD1 or TRBD2 (5 bases each). CDR3 in DNA: TGTGCCAGCAGTTACTCGTCTCGTCCGGGGCGGGAGACCCAGTACTTC. This sequence encodes CASSYSSRPGRETQYF.